The 19 T cell receptor beta chains below come from one sample, sequenced in a study of T-cell memory formation after mild COVID-19. TCRdb recomputed calls from the 5' RACE reads with MiXCR, one row per CDR3 protein. The table has 65,000 to 90,000 distinct CDR3 sequences, approximately 15% seen once. The sample was PBMCs or a T cell subset sorted from them (not recorded which). Every receptor here comes from an adult woman who had mild COVID-19 (a few samples of this study predate the infection). Cell type and time point are not known.

The rearrangement links TRBV4-1 to TRBJ2-3; D remains ambiguous. V lost 3 bases to trimming and J lost 6 bases, with 7 bases between them. CDR3 length equals 12 residues. Germline values: CDR1 MGHRA, CDR2 YSYEKL. CDR3 in amino acids: CASSQVYDTQYF. For the CDR3, the DNA is TGCGCCAGCAGCCAGGTCTATGATACGCAGTATTTT.

This clonotype was observed many times. The J gene is TRBJ2-2, the V gene TRBV5-6; D gene uncertain. Germline CDR1 is SGHDT and CDR2 is YYEEEE. The CDR3 totals 12 residues. Between the trimmed V and J ends, which lost 4 bases and 4 bases, there was a span of 5 bases. CDR3 sequence (DNA): TGTGCCAGCAGCCCTAGCACCGGGGAGCTGTTTTTT. It is translated as CASSPSTGELFF.

This clonotype turned up a few times. J is TRBJ2-4 and V is TRBV6-1; TRBD2 aligns across 12 bases. The CDR3 consists of 18 residues. The germline CDR1 and CDR2 sequences are MNHNS and SASEGT. V dropped 5 bases and J dropped 7; count of bases not matched to a gene: 15. The CDR3 DNA is TGTGCCAGCAGTCTCCAGATTAGACTAGCGGGAGTTAGGAACATTCAGTACTTC. This translates into CASSLQIRLAGVRNIQYF.

This clonotype appeared a few times. The rearrangement joins TRBV29-1 to TRBJ2-7, with TRBD1 matching over 9 bases. The CDR3 length is 12 residues. Germline V gene data show CDR1 as SQVTM and CDR2 as ANQGSEA. With 5 bases clipped from V and 4 bases from J, the junction kept 3 bases outside the gene matches. The CDR3 sequence: CSVSGQGYEQYF. The CDR3 nucleotides are TGCAGCGTTTCAGGACAGGGGTACGAGCAGTACTTC.

V and J are TRBV7-7 and TRBJ2-2; D is ambiguous. In germline, CDR1 is SSHAT, CDR2 FNYEAQ (reference sequence). The CDR3 length is 14 residues. Trimming took 4 bases from V and 5 from J, leaving 11 bases between them. As DNA, the CDR3 is TGTGCCAGCAGCTCCGAACCCTCAACCGGGGAGCTGTTTTTT. Protein product: CASSSEPSTGELFF.

This clonotype was seen a handful of times. This chain joins TRBV20-1 and TRBJ2-1, with 7 bases aligning to TRBD2. CDR1 is DFQATT and CDR2 is SNEGSKA in the germline V gene (reference sequence). The CDR3 covers 14 residues. Trimming cost V 3 bases and J 10 bases; bases outside gene matches: 12. The CDR3 DNA reads as TGCAGTGCTAGTTCCCAGCGGGGTCCGTGGGAGCAGTTCTTC. This gives the protein CSASSQRGPWEQFF.

V is TRBV6-2 or TRBV6-3 and J is TRBJ2-3; 8 positions agree with TRBD2. V gave up 4 bases and J gave up 7 bases; unmatched junction bases: 16. The CDR3 runs 17 residues. Germline V gene lookup returns CDR1 MNHEY and CDR2 SVGEGT. Here the CDR3 reads CASSSLPREGLRYTQYF. DNA of the CDR3: TGTGCCAGCAGTTCCCTACCTCGGGAGGGCCTCCGATATACGCAGTATTTT.

This clonotype was seen many times. This sequence joins TRBV3-1 and TRBJ2-2; TRBD2 aligns across 11 bases. The CDR3 is 18 amino acids. Looked up from germline, CDR1 is LGHDT and CDR2 is YNNKEL (reference sequence). After removal of 0 bases from V and 6 bases from J, the junction contained 9 bases not matched to a gene. The CDR3 region has the DNA TGTGCCAGCAGCCAAGAAATTAGCGGGGGGGCGTCCCCCGGGGAGCTGTTTTTT. Translated: CASSQEISGGASPGELFF.

The rearrangement uses TRBV18 and TRBJ1-3, with D possibly TRBD1 on 5 matching bases. Germline values: CDR1 KGHSH, CDR2 LQKENI. This CDR3 is built from 17 residues. Trimming cost V 0 bases and J 0 bases, with 12 bases left between them. In DNA, the CDR3 is TGTGCCAGCTCACCACCTGGGGCAGGCCTCTCTGGAAACACCATATATTTT. Translating gives CASSPPGAGLSGNTIYF.

This sequence joins TRBV27 and TRBJ2-7, with D possibly being TRBD2 (5 bases). The ends were cut back, 3 bases at V and 5 bases at J, with 11 bases in the middle. CDR1 MNHEY and CDR2 SMNVEV come from the germline V gene (reference sequence). This CDR3 has 13 amino acids. CDR3 nucleotide sequence: TGTGCCAGCAGTTTGTCTAGCCTCCACGAGCAGTACTTC. As protein: CASSLSSLHEQYF.

This clonotype was seen more than once but under ten times. The chain has TRBV5-1 and TRBJ2-2; 8 bases line up with TRBD2. The ends lost 5 bases at V and 4 bases at J; junction bases unmatched: 7. The CDR3 has 15 residues. Germline CDR1 reads SGHRS; CDR2 reads YFSETQ. The CDR3 bases are TGCGCCAGCAGTTCCCGGGAGGGCCCCACCGGGGAGCTGTTTTTT. Its protein product is CASSSREGPTGELFF.

This rearrangement joins TRBV4-1 to TRBJ1-2, with TRBD1 identical over 7 bases. The junction had 11 bases not matched to a gene; V was cut back by 2 bases and J by 5 bases. This CDR3 contains 16 residues. Germline V gene sequence: CDR1 MGHRA, CDR2 YSYEKL. CDR3 coding DNA: TGCGCCAGCAGCCAACCGGACCGGGACAGACGATATGGCTACACCTTC. Translation: CASSQPDRDRRYGYTF.

This clonotype appeared a few times. The rearrangement uses TRBV5-1 and TRBJ1-2, with no clear D. This CDR3 has 11 residues. The germline gives CDR1 SGHRS, CDR2 YFSETQ. Trimming stripped 4 bases from V and 4 bases from J, with 5 bases between. The CDR3 bases are TGCGCCAGCAGCCGTGGCTATGGCTACACCTTC. It translates to CASSRGYGYTF.

The chain carries TRBV7-9 and TRBJ2-7; D is ambiguous. V was clipped by 5 bases and J by 5 bases, with 10 bases between them. CDR3 length: 12 amino acids. Germline CDR1 SEHNR, CDR2 FQNEAQ (reference sequence). CDR3 nucleotide sequence: TGTGCCAGCAGCGCGCAGAACCACGAGCAGTACTTC. Amino acids: CASSAQNHEQYF.

This clonotype was detected many times. The chain employs TRBV7-2 and TRBJ2-5; D possibly matches TRBD1 or TRBD2 (5 bases each). Germline lookup yields CDR1 SGHTA and CDR2 FQGNSA. Trimming took off 4 bases at V and 4 bases at J, with 31 bases between the two ends. The length of the CDR3 is 20 residues. The CDR3 sequence: CASSSSTAGALAGLRETQYF. The CDR3 nucleotides read TGTGCCAGCAGCTCTTCAACAGCCGGGGCCCTGGCCGGTCTAAGAGAGACCCAGTACTTC.

The CDR3 here is CASSGWEGEAFF. The CDR3 DNA follows: TGTGCCAGCAGCGGGTGGGAGGGCGAAGCTTTCTTT. J is TRBJ1-1 and V is TRBV9; D unresolved. The germline V gene has CDR1 SGDLS and CDR2 YYNGEE. This CDR3 is built from 12 residues. The ends were cut back, 3 bases at V and 8 bases at J, with 11 bases in the middle. The full variable domain, rest sourced from reference TRBV9 and TRBJ1-1, is DSGVTQTPKHLITATGQRVTLRCSPRSGDLSVYWYQQSLDQGLQFLIQYYNGEERAKGNILERFSAQQFPDLHSELNLSSLELGDSALYFCASSGWEGEAFFGQGTRLTVV.

This clonotype was detected only a few times. This chain connects TRBV5-6 to TRBJ2-2; 12 bases agree with TRBD2. Trimming removed 3 bases from V and 6 bases from J; junction bases left unmatched: 12. This CDR3 has 18 amino acids. The germline V gene encodes CDR1 SGHDT and CDR2 YYEEEE. The CDR3: CASSSEKLAGGRPGELFF. For the CDR3, the DNA is TGTGCCAGCAGCTCAGAAAAACTAGCGGGGGGTCGCCCCGGGGAGCTGTTTTTT.

V is TRBV20-1 and J is TRBJ2-1, with D unclear. Germline V gene lookup returns CDR1 DFQATT and CDR2 SNEGSKA (reference sequence). Trimming removed 1 base at V and 7 bases at J, with 8 bases between. CDR3 length: 12 amino acids. CDR3 region: CSARVALNEQFF. The CDR3 coding sequence is TGCAGTGCTAGAGTGGCGCTAAATGAGCAGTTCTTC.

The count of this clonotype is one. The V and J genes are TRBV5-1 and TRBJ1-2, with D hard to call. V was clipped by 5 bases and J by 4 bases, with 24 bases between them. CDR1 and CDR2 (germline): SGHRS, YFSETQ. The CDR3 has 17 amino acids. In DNA form, the CDR3 reads TGCGCCAGCAGGCAAAATAAAGTCGGGAAGGGTCTCTATGGCTACACCTTC. Its protein is CASRQNKVGKGLYGYTF. The full variable domain, with the rest looked up from reference TRBV5-1 and TRBJ1-2, is KAGVTQTPRYLIKTRGQQVTLSCSPISGHRSVSWYQQTPGQGLQFLFEYFSETQRNKGNFPGRFSGRQFSNSRSEMNVSTLELGDSALYLCASRQNKVGKGLYGYTFGSGTRLTVV.